The 24 T cell receptor beta chains below come from one sample, sequenced in a study of T-cell reconstitution after alpha-beta-depleted transplantation in children. Unique molecular identifiers were incorporated when the TCRbeta library was constructed. TCRdb re-called the PCR reads with MiXCR, one entry per CDR3 protein. The profile shows roughly 610,000 distinct CDR3 sequences, 8% to 11% of them singletons. Here the sequenced sample was PBMCs from the stem cell graft donor, taken from the stem cell graft. The source of these receptors is a human donor who donated a stem cell graft to a child with acute myeloid leukemia.

The chain employs TRBV20-1 and TRBJ1-2; D call uncertain. The CDR3 loop spans 13 amino acids. The germline V and J ends were trimmed by 8 bases and 0 bases, with 13 bases remaining between them. The germline gives CDR1 DFQATT, CDR2 SNEGSKA (reference sequence). The CDR3 spells CSPREATNYGYTF. As DNA, the CDR3 is TGCAGTCCAAGAGAGGCAACTAACTATGGCTACACCTTC.

V is TRBV20-1 and J is TRBJ2-1; maybe TRBD2 (6 bases). V lost 5 bases and J lost 6, with 23 bases in between. The germline V gene encodes CDR1 DFQATT and CDR2 SNEGSKA (reference sequence). The CDR3 totals 16 residues. This chain's CDR3 is CSAANRVVAAGNEQFF. Here the CDR3 DNA reads TGCAGTGCTGCCAACCGGGTGGTAGCGGCAGGCAATGAGCAGTTCTTC.

The chain combines TRBV29-1 with TRBJ1-1; D uncertain. The CDR3 runs 10 residues. The germline V and J ends were trimmed by 7 bases and 1 base, with 4 bases remaining between them. The germline CDR1 and CDR2 sequences are SQVTM and ANQGSEA. The CDR3 loop is CSAWNTEAFF. The CDR3 DNA reads TGCAGCGCTTGGAACACTGAAGCTTTCTTT.

This clonotype was detected only a few times. This chain uses TRBV6-2 or TRBV6-3 with TRBJ2-7; 8 bases agree with TRBD2. Germline assignment: CDR1 MNHEY and CDR2 SVGEGT. The CDR3 is made up of 14 amino acids. J lost 3 bases, V lost 6 bases, and 7 bases had no gene match. CDR3 DNA sequence: TGTGCCAGCAGAGAACTCGCGGGGGGCTACGAGCAGTACTTC. It is translated as CASRELAGGYEQYF.

This clonotype has ten or more counts. This sequence joins TRBV29-1 and TRBJ2-3; D possibly corresponds to TRBD2 (5 bases). Trimming shortened V by 7 bases and J by 2 bases, and 13 bases separated the two germline ends. Germline CDR1 and CDR2: SQVTM and ANQGSEA. The CDR3 is 13 amino acids. This CDR3 reads CSGSGLLTDTQYF. The CDR3 bases are TGCAGCGGTTCCGGACTTCTCACAGATACGCAGTATTTT.

This clonotype showed up many times. The rearrangement uses TRBV20-1 and TRBJ2-7; 13 nucleotides agree with TRBD2. The junction had 5 bases not matched to a gene; V was cut back by 2 bases and J by 4 bases. The CDR3 has 15 amino acids. Germline values: CDR1 DFQATT, CDR2 SNEGSKA (reference sequence). In nucleotides, the CDR3 is TGCAGTGCTAGAACTAGCGGGAGGGCCGGGTACGAGCAGTACTTC. Residues: CSARTSGRAGYEQYF.

The chain carries TRBV7-2 and TRBJ2-2, with unresolved D. Germline CDR1 SGHTA, CDR2 FQGNSA. V dropped 5 bases and J dropped 5 bases, with 9 bases sitting between them. This CDR3 comprises 13 residues. The CDR3 protein is CASSVEKTGELFF. In DNA, the CDR3 is TGTGCCAGCAGCGTAGAAAAAACCGGGGAGCTGTTTTTT.

This clonotype came up many times. The chain couples TRBV12-3 or TRBV12-4 to TRBJ1-2; TRBD1 might be the D (5 bases). The ends were cut back, 6 bases at V and 0 bases at J, with 14 bases in the middle. The CDR3 runs 15 residues. The CDR3 is CASRSGSSANYGYTF. DNA of the CDR3: TGTGCCAGCAGGTCAGGGTCCTCCGCTAACTATGGCTACACCTTC.

This clonotype was detected only a few times. The CDR3 bases are TGTGCCAGCTCACCACCGCTAGCGGGATTCACCGGGGAGCTGTTTTTT. Its translation is CASSPPLAGFTGELFF. The chain uses TRBV18 and TRBJ2-2, with TRBD2 identical over 9 bases. Germline V gives CDR1 KGHSH, CDR2 LQKENI. V shed 0 bases, J shed 4 bases, and the junction held 3 bases outside the gene matches. The CDR3 length is 16 residues. The whole variable domain, remainder taken from reference TRBV18 and TRBJ2-2, is NAGVMQNPRHLVRRRGQEARLRCSPMKGHSHVYWYRQLPEEGLKFMVYLQKENIIDESGMPKERFSAEFPKEGPSILRIQQVVRGDSAAYFCASSPPLAGFTGELFFGEGSRLTVL.

CDR3 in DNA: TGCAGTGCTAGAGGGACTAGCGGAGCCACCGGGGAGCTGTTTTTT. It specifies CSARGTSGATGELFF. This chain connects TRBV20-1 to TRBJ2-2; 10 bases map to TRBD2. J was trimmed by 4 bases and V by 1 base; bases with no gene match: 3. CDR3 length equals 15 residues. The germline V gene has CDR1 DFQATT and CDR2 SNEGSKA (reference sequence).

V is TRBV20-1 and J is TRBJ2-1, with 9 bases lining up with TRBD2. Germline values: CDR1 DFQATT, CDR2 SNEGSKA (reference sequence). This CDR3 contains 16 residues. The V segment lost 3 bases and the J segment 3 bases; nucleotides outside the gene matches: 9. The CDR3 region has the DNA TGCAGTGCTAGTCGCGCTAGCGGGGCGAGCTACAATGAGCAGTTCTTC. It codes for CSASRASGASYNEQFF.

This chain links TRBV14 with TRBJ2-7; 7 bases are shared with TRBD2. The CDR3 runs to 14 residues. The trim removed 3 bases at V and 5 bases at J, leaving 7 bases unmatched. Germline CDR1 SGHDN, CDR2 FVKESK. The CDR3 protein is CASSQTGGRNEQYF. Written as DNA, the CDR3 is TGTGCCAGCAGCCAGACGGGAGGTAGGAACGAGCAGTACTTC.

This chain uses TRBV12-3 or TRBV12-4 with TRBJ1-5; D ambiguous. Trimming took off 4 bases at V and 0 bases at J, with 13 bases between the two ends. There are 16 residues in the CDR3. In DNA, the CDR3 is TGTGCCAGCAGTTCATCGGCAGCGTATAGCAATCAGCCCCAGCATTTT. Encoded protein: CASSSSAAYSNQPQHF.

This clonotype turned up a few times. The genes are TRBV7-9 and TRBJ2-1; 10 bases fit TRBD2. Germline CDR1 and CDR2: SEHNR and FQNEAQ (reference sequence). This CDR3 has 16 amino acids. Trimming cost V 0 bases and J 1 base; bases outside gene matches: 0. CDR3 region: CASSLATSGSYNEQFF. In DNA, the CDR3 is TGTGCCAGCAGCTTAGCGACTAGCGGGTCCTACAATGAGCAGTTCTTC.

This clonotype was counted ten times or more. The CDR3 nucleotides are TGTGCCAGCGGAGGGGACAGCAATCAGCCCCAGCATTTT. Its protein is CASGGDSNQPQHF. This chain connects TRBV2 to TRBJ1-5, with a tentative D call TRBD1 (5 bases). The ends were cut back, 8 bases at V and 1 base at J, with 9 bases in the middle. The CDR3 has 13 amino acids. Germline loops: CDR1 SNHLY, CDR2 FYNNEI.

This clonotype was counted a single time. A much larger clone differs by one base, so this may be a read error. The chain joins TRBV29-1 to TRBJ2-5, with TRBD1 identical over 7 bases. The J call may not be correct, given that the DNA end is closer to TRBJ2-1. This CDR3 has 13 amino acids. Germline assignment: CDR1 SQVTM and CDR2 ANQGSEA. The CDR3 is CSVEGQGTETQFF. The CDR3 DNA follows: TGCAGCGTTGAAGGACAGGGAACGGAGACCCAGTTCTTC.

V usage is TRBV10-3 and J usage is TRBJ1-1, with D perhaps TRBD1 (6 bases). Trimming took 1 base from V and 6 from J, leaving 12 bases between them. Germline CDR1 and CDR2: ENHRY and SYGVKD. This CDR3 spans 14 amino acids. The CDR3 here is CAISEFRGEAEAFF. DNA of the CDR3: TGTGCCATCAGTGAGTTCAGGGGCGAGGCTGAAGCTTTCTTT.

The chain combines TRBV29-1 with TRBJ1-2; TRBD1 aligns across 12 bases. V was clipped by 7 bases and J by 5 bases; unmatched bases: 8. This CDR3 region has 14 residues. Germline V gene data show CDR1 as SQVTM and CDR2 as ANQGSEA. Written as DNA, the CDR3 is TGCAGCGCAACCGGGACAGGGGGCTGGTATGGCTACACCTTC. It translates to CSATGTGGWYGYTF. The full variable domain, with the rest looked up from reference TRBV29-1 and TRBJ1-2, is SAVISQKPSRDICQRGTSLTIQCQVDSQVTMMFWYRQQPGQSLTLIATANQGSEATYESGFVIDKFPISRPNLTFSTLTVSNMSPEDSSIYLCSATGTGGWYGYTFGSGTRLTVV.

The V call is TRBV29-1, the J call TRBJ2-1; the D is unclear. In germline, CDR1 is SQVTM, CDR2 ANQGSEA. The CDR3 is made up of 11 amino acids. Trimming took off 8 bases at V and 7 bases at J, with 12 bases between the two ends. CDR3 nucleotides: TGCAGCCTCATCGGCTTAAATGAGCAGTTCTTC. This sequence encodes CSLIGLNEQFF.

This clonotype was counted many times. The J gene is TRBJ2-5, the V gene TRBV7-2; D is perhaps TRBD1 (6 bases). Germline-derived CDR1 and CDR2 are SGHTA and FQGNSA. This CDR3 has 17 residues. V lost 3 bases, J lost 4 bases, and 21 bases lay in between. The chain's CDR3 is CASSLSFDRPPGETQYF. The DNA for the CDR3 is TGTGCCAGCAGCTTGTCCTTCGACAGGCCCCCCGGAGAGACCCAGTACTTC.

At least ten counts were recorded for this clonotype. This chain connects TRBV3-1 to TRBJ1-1; D remains unclear. Germline assignment: CDR1 LGHDT and CDR2 YNNKEL (reference sequence). The CDR3 sequence is 11 residues long. V was pared by 4 bases and J by 6 bases, with 6 bases between. CDR3 sequence: CASSLKAEAFF. DNA of the CDR3: TGTGCCAGCAGCCTTAAGGCTGAAGCTTTCTTT.

The sample holds many counts of this clonotype. The CDR3 DNA is TGTGCCAGCAGTTCGACAGGGATCAGGTCCGGGGAGCTGTTTTTT. Encoded protein: CASSSTGIRSGELFF. V and J are TRBV28 and TRBJ2-2; 7 nucleotides match TRBD1. V was pared by 4 bases and J by 6 bases, with 8 bases of the junction left unmatched. The CDR3 is 15 amino acids. The germline gives CDR1 MDHEN, CDR2 SYDVKM.

This clonotype was counted a few times. The chain employs TRBV7-2 and TRBJ2-5; possibly TRBD1 for D (5 bases). The V and J ends lost 5 bases and 4 bases respectively, with 17 bases between them. CDR3 length: 15 amino acids. In germline, CDR1 is SGHTA, CDR2 FQGNSA. The CDR3 sequence: CASSPRPQGRETQYF. CDR3 in DNA: TGTGCCAGCAGCCCCCGCCCCCAGGGTAGAGAGACCCAGTACTTC.

In this sample, this clonotype turned up many times. V and J are TRBV20-1 and TRBJ2-3; TRBD2 might be the D (6 bases). The germline V gene has CDR1 DFQATT and CDR2 SNEGSKA (reference sequence). V was shortened by 1 base and J by 3 bases, with 11 bases between the two germline ends. The CDR3 contains 14 residues. The CDR3 nucleotides read TGCAGTGCTAGAGGGCTAGCGAGTACAGATACGCAGTATTTT. Translating it yields CSARGLASTDTQYF.